The present TCR beta chain was sequenced within a study of blood T cell repertoires in COVID-19. Study context: Specimens from acute and convalescent COVID-19 originated in the United States, Italy and Spain. Sources were T cells, B-cell-depleted T cells, or PBMCs; the material itself was cDNA or gDNA.

The germline V and J ends were trimmed by 0 bases and 0 bases, with 8 bases remaining between them. In germline, CDR1 is LGHNA, CDR2 YNFKEQ. This CDR3 spans 15 amino acids. Authors' data handling: Estimation of nucleated cell counts was performed using reference gene primer amplification. Generated by immunoSEQ multiplex PCR, the TCRdb table keeps only in-frame clones and is missing some. The DNA was the basis for D and trimming; V, J and clone size are from that table. The sample consists of just over 150,000 clones, about 80% of them appearing once. This sequence joins TRBV4-2 and TRBJ1-2, with D maybe TRBD1 (5 bases). The sample was peripheral blood. The sequence derives from an elderly woman with acute or convalescent COVID-19. The CDR3 is CASSQEAGTNYGYTF. The CDR3 nucleotides read TGTGCCAGCAGCCAAGAGGCAGGGACTAACTATGGCTACACCTTC.